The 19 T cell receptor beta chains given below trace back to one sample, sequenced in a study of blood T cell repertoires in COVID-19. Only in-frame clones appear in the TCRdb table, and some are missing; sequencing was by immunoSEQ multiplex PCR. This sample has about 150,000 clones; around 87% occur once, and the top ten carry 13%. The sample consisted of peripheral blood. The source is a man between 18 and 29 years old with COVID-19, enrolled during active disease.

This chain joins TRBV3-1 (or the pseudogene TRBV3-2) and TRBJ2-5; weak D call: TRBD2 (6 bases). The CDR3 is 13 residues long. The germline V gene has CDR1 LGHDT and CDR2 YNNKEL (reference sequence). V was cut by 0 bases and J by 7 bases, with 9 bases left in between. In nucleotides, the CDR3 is TGTGCCAGCAGCCAAGATCGGCGGGGGACCCAGTACTTC. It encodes CASSQDRRGTQYF.

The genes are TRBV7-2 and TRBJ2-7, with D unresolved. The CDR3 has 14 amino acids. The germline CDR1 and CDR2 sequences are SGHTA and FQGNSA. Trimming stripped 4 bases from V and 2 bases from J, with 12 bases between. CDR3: CASSYLQVAYEQYF. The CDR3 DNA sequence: TGTGCCAGCAGCTACCTTCAGGTGGCCTACGAGCAGTACTTC.

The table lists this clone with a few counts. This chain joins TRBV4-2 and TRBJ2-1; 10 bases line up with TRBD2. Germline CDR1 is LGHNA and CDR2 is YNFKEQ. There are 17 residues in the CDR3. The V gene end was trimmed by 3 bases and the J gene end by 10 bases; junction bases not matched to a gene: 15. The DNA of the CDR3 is TGTGCCAGCAGCCACTCACCCGGGACTAGCGTTTCCTCGGAGCAGTTCTTC. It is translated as CASSHSPGTSVSSEQFF.

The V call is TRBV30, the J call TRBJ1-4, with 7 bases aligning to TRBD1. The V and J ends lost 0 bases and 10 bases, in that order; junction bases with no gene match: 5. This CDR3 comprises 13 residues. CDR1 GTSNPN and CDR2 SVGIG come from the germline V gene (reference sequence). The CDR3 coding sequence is TGTGCCTGGAGTGTACAGGGGATGGGAAAACTGTTTTTT. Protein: CAWSVQGMGKLFF.

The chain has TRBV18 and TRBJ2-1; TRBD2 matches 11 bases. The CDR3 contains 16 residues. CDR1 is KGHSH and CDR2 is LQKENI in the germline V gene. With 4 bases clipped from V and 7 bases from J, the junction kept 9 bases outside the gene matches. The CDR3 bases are TGTGCCAGCTCACTCCCGGGACTAGCGGTTCCTAATGAGCAGTTCTTC. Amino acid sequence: CASSLPGLAVPNEQFF.

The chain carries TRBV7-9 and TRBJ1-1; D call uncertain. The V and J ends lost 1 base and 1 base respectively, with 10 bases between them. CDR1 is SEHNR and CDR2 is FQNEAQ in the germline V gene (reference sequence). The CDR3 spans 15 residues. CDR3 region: CASSLVSGKNTEAFF. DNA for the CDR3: TGTGCCAGCAGCTTAGTTTCAGGCAAGAACACTGAAGCTTTCTTT.

The CDR3 DNA reads as TGTGCCAGCAGCCCAGGACAGTTGAACACTGAAGCTTTCTTT. Its translation is CASSPGQLNTEAFF. The chain couples TRBV3-1 (or the pseudogene TRBV3-2) to TRBJ1-1; weak D call: TRBD1 (6 bases). The CDR3 spans 14 residues. From germline, CDR1 is LGHDT and CDR2 YNNKEL (reference sequence). The V gene lost 4 bases and the J gene lost 0 bases, with 9 bases spanning the gap.

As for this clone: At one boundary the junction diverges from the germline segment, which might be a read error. Here the CDR3 reads CASSLAGQDEKLLF. CDR3 bases: TGTGCCAGCAGCTTAGCGGGTCAGGATGAAAAACTGCTTTTT. The rearrangement links TRBV7-9 to TRBJ1-4; no reliable D call. CDR3 length: 14 amino acids. CDR1 SEHNR and CDR2 FQNEAQ come from the germline V gene (reference sequence).

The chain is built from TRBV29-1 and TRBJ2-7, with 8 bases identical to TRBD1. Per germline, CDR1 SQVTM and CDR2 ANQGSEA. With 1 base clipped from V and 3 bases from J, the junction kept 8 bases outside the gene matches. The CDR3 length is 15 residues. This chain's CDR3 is CSVEVRQGPYYEQYF. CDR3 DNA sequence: TGCAGCGTTGAAGTGCGACAGGGGCCCTACTACGAGCAGTACTTC.

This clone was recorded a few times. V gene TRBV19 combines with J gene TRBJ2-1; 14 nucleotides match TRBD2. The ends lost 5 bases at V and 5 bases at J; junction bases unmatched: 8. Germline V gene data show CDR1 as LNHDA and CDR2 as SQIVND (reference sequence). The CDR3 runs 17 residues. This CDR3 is CASSRGLAGAVHNEQFF. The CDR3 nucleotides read TGTGCCAGTAGTCGGGGACTAGCGGGAGCGGTCCACAATGAGCAGTTCTTC.

The CDR3 is CASSLFGRRETQYF. The CDR3 nucleotides read TGTGCCAGCAGCTTATTCGGCCGGCGGGAGACCCAGTACTTC. The chain is built from TRBV7-2 and TRBJ2-5; D is ambiguous. Trimming left V 2 bases short and J 5 bases short, with 12 bases between. Germline V gene data show CDR1 as SGHTA and CDR2 as FQGNSA. The CDR3 has 14 residues.

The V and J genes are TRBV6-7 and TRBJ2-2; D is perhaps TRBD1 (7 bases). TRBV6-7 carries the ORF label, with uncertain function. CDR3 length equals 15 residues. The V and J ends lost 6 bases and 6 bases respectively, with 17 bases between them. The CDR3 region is CASSPRRGAPGELFF. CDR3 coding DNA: TGTGCCAGCAGCCCCCGCAGGGGGGCGCCCGGGGAGCTGTTTTTT.

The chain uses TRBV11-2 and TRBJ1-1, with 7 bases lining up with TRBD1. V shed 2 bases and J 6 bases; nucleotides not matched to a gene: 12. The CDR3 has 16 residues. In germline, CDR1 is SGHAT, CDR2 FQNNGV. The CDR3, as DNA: TGTGCCAGCAGCTTACTCTTTGACAGGGCGGACGCTGAAGCTTTCTTT. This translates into CASSLLFDRADAEAFF. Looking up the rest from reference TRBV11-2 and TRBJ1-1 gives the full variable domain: EAGVAQSPRYKIIEKRQSVAFWCNPISGHATLYWYQQILGQGPKLLIQFQNNGVVDDSQLPKDRFSAERLKGVDSTLKIQPAKLEDSAVYLCASSLLFDRADAEAFFGQGTRLTVV.

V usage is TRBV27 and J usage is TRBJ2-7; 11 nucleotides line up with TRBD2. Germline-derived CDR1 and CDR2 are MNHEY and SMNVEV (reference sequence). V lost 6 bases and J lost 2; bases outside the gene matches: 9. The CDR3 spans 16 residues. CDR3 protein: CASRLTGTSGTYEQYF. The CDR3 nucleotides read TGTGCCAGCAGATTAACCGGGACTAGCGGTACCTACGAGCAGTACTTC.

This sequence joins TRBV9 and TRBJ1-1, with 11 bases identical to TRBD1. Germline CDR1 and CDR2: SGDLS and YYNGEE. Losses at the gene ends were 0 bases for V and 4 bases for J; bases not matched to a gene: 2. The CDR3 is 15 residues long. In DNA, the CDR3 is TGTGCCAGCAGCGTAGTCGGACAGGGGGCCACTGAAGCTTTCTTT. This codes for CASSVVGQGATEAFF.

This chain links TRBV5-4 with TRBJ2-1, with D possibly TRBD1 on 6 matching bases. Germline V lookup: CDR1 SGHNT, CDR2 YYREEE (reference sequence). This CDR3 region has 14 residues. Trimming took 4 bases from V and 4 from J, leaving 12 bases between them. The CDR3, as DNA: TGTGCCAGCAGCAGCAAACAGGGTTACAATGAGCAGTTCTTC. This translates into CASSSKQGYNEQFF.

The CDR3 here is CASTEDWETQYF. The CDR3 DNA is TGTGCCAGCACCGAGGATTGGGAGACCCAGTACTTC. V is TRBV2 and J is TRBJ2-5; D gene ambiguous. Germline lookup yields CDR1 SNHLY and CDR2 FYNNEI. The CDR3 covers 12 residues. The germline V and J ends were trimmed by 7 bases and 5 bases, with 11 bases remaining between them.

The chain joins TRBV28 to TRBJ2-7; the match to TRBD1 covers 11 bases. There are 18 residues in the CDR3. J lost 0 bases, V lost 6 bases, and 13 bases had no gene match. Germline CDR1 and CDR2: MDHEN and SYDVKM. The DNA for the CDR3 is TGTGCCAGCAGCCTCATCCGGGACAGGGGGGAAAGCTCCTACGAGCAGTACTTC. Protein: CASSLIRDRGESSYEQYF.

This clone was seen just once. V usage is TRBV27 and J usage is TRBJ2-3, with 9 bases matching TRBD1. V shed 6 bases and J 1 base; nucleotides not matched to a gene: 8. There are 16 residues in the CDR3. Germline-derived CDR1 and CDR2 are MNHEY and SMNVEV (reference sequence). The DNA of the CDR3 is TGTGCCAGCAGGAAGGGGACAGGGTACGGCACAGATACGCAGTATTTT. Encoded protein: CASRKGTGYGTDTQYF.